The rows below give T cell receptor beta chains drawn from one sample of a study of blood T cell repertoires in COVID-19. Some clones are missing from TCRdb's copy, which holds only in-frame ones; the method was immunoSEQ multiplex PCR. This sample has around 270,000 clones, with around 90% found just once. The source material was peripheral blood. These receptors were taken from a man between 60 and 75 years old who had recovered from COVID-19. Each CDR3 is given with its conserved first and last residue. D genes are given only for firm matches. Clone sizes are given selectively: once, few, many, or a class where the clone is expanded.

15	TRBD1	TRBV3-1/TRBV3-2	TRBJ1-4	.	TGTGCCAGCAGCCAAGTTTACGACAGGGGTGAAAAACTGTTTTTT	CASSQVYDRGEKLFF
13	.	TRBV19	TRBJ1-3	.	TGTGCCAGTAGCAGCAGGGAAGGAAACACCATATATTTT	CASSSREGNTIYF
15	TRBD1	TRBV24-1	TRBJ2-7	.	TGTGCCACCAGTGATTTTGGGACAGGCCGCTACGAGCAGTACTTC	CATSDFGTGRYEQYF
16	.	TRBV19	TRBJ2-2	.	TGTGCCAGTAGTATAAGTAGAGCAGACTACACCGGGGAGCTGTTTTTT	CASSISRADYTGELFF
15	TRBD1	TRBV6-5	TRBJ1-5	.	TGTGCCAGCAGCGACTCGGGACAGGGGAATCAGCCCCAGCATTTT	CASSDSGQGNQPQHF
17	TRBD1	TRBV18	TRBJ1-4	.	TGTGCCAGCTCACCATTCTCGGGACAGGGCGGGAATGAAAAACTGTTTTTT	CASSPFSGQGGNEKLFF
13	.	TRBV6-5	TRBJ2-7	.	TGTGCCAGCAGTCCACGTTCAGCCTACGAGCAGTACTTC	CASSPRSAYEQYF
15	.	TRBV19	TRBJ1-5	few	TGTGCCAGTACACCTTCGGGCAGGGGCAATCAGCCCCAGCATTTT	CASTPSGRGNQPQHF
14	.	TRBV27	TRBJ2-3	.	TGTGCCAGCACCTCGGGACTGAGTGACGATACGCAGTATTTT	CASTSGLSDDTQYF
15	TRBD1	TRBV10-3	TRBJ2-3	.	TGTGCCATCAGACCCGACAGGGGAGCCACAGATACGCAGTATTTT	CAIRPDRGATDTQYF
16	TRBD2	TRBV7-2	TRBJ2-7	few	TGTGCCAGCAGCACCGGACTAGCGGGGGTCCCCTACGAGCAGTACTTC	CASSTGLAGVPYEQYF
16	.	TRBV5-4	TRBJ1-4	.	TGTGCCAGCAGGCGAAATGGGCCCCTCGGCAATGAAAAACTGTTTTTT	CASRRNGPLGNEKLFF
13	.	TRBV9	TRBJ1-2	.	TGTGCCAGCAGCGTAGATAGTAACTATGGCTACACCTTC	CASSVDSNYGYTF
17	TRBD2	TRBV5-4	TRBJ2-3	.	TGTGCCAGCAGCCGGGCGGTTATAGCGGGAGGCACAGATACGCAGTATTTT	CASSRAVIAGGTDTQYF
13	.	TRBV21-1	TRBJ1-2	few	TGTGCCAGCAGCAAGGTCAGGGTCTATGGCTACACCTTC	CASSKVRVYGYTF
15	TRBD1	TRBV9	TRBJ2-7	.	TGTGCCAGCAGCCCAGGGACAGGTCTCGGGGTGCGGCAGTACTTC	CASSPGTGLGVRQYF
14	.	TRBV29-1	TRBJ2-6	.	TGCAGCGTTGACTTGAGCTCTGGGGCCAACGTCCTGACTTTC	CSVDLSSGANVLTF
16	TRBD1	TRBV24-1	TRBJ1-2	.	TGTGCCACCAGTGATCGCCCGGGACAGGGGGCATTTGGCTACACCTTC	CATSDRPGQGAFGYTF
14	.	TRBV7-2	TRBJ2-5	.	TGTGCCAGCAGCGTTTTATCAAGACAGGAGACCCAGTACTTC	CASSVLSRQETQYF
15	.	TRBV7-9	TRBJ2-3	.	TGTGCCAGCAGCCCAGAGACAGCGCCAAGGGATACGCAGTATTTT	CASSPETAPRDTQYF
15	.	TRBV5-1	TRBJ2-3	once	TGCGCCAGCAGCTTAAGGGGAATGGGCACAGATACGCAGTATTTT	CASSLRGMGTDTQYF
14	TRBD1	TRBV5-6	TRBJ1-2	.	TGTGCCAGCAGCTTGGGCAGGGGGCAGGGTGGCTACACCTTC	CASSLGRGQGGYTF
10	.	TRBV20-1	TRBJ2-7	.	TGCAGTGCTGGGAGGCACGAGCAGTACTTC	CSAGRHEQYF
11	.	TRBV27	TRBJ2-1	.	TGTGCCAGCCAGGGTTCCAATGAGCAGTTCTTC	CASQGSNEQFF
15	TRBD1	TRBV29-1	TRBJ2-2	.	TGCAGCGTTCCCACCGGACAGGGAAGGTCCGGGGAGCTGTTTTTT	CSVPTGQGRSGELFF
15	.	TRBV5-6	TRBJ1-1	.	TGTGCCAGCAGCTCCCCGGATTTATCGGGCACTGAAGCTTTCTTT	CASSSPDLSGTEAFF
13	TRBD1	TRBV10-2	TRBJ2-5	.	TGCGCCAGCAGTGGACAGGGTTCGGGGACCCAGTACTTC	CASSGQGSGTQYF
14	.	TRBV7-2	TRBJ2-7	.	TGTGCCAGCAGCTTAGAATCAGGGGATTACGAGCAGTACTTC	CASSLESGDYEQYF
13	TRBD1	TRBV24-1	TRBJ2-3	.	TGTGCCACCAGTGAAACAGGGGCCGGTACGCAGTATTTT	CATSETGAGTQYF
13	.	TRBV3-1/TRBV3-2	TRBJ2-7	.	TGTGCCAGCAGCCAAGCCATCCATCACGAGCAGTACTTC	CASSQAIHHEQYF
13	TRBD1	TRBV19	TRBJ1-2	.	TGTGCCAGTAGCTTAGACAGGGGAGACGGCTACACCTTC	CASSLDRGDGYTF
14	TRBD1	TRBV5-1	TRBJ1-2	.	TGCGCCAGCAGCCAGGGACAGGGGTACTATGGCTACACCTTC	CASSQGQGYYGYTF
16	TRBD1	TRBV24-1	TRBJ2-3	once	TGTGCCACCAGTGATTTCGCGGGACAGGGGACAGATACGCAGTATTTT	CATSDFAGQGTDTQYF
13	TRBD1	TRBV18	TRBJ2-5	.	TGTGCCAGCTCACCGGGACAGCAAGAGACCCAGTACTTC	CASSPGQQETQYF
14	.	TRBV7-9	TRBJ1-2	.	TGTGCCAGCAGCCCGAGATCCTTTAACTATGGCTACACCTTC	CASSPRSFNYGYTF
14	.	TRBV7-8	TRBJ2-7	.	TGTGCCAGCAGCGCAGACAGTGTCTCCTACGAGCAGTACTTC	CASSADSVSYEQYF
15	.	TRBV5-1	TRBJ2-2	.	TGCGCCAGCAGAACCCCGCGGGGTGGGACCGGGGAGCTGTTTTTT	CASRTPRGGTGELFF
14	TRBD1	TRBV15	TRBJ1-2	.	TGTGCCACCAGCAGAGACAGGACAGGCTATGGCTACACCTTC	CATSRDRTGYGYTF
12	.	TRBV7-2	TRBJ2-7	.	TGTGCCAGCAGCTTATATCTAGACGAGCAGTACTTC	CASSLYLDEQYF
14	.	TRBV19	TRBJ1-1	.	TGTGCCAGTAGTAATGGAGGGCCGGGGGCTGAAGCTTTCTTT	CASSNGGPGAEAFF
16	.	TRBV7-3	TRBJ1-1	.	TGTGCCAGCAGCCAGCTTGGGGGGGCGCAGAACACTGAAGCTTTCTTT	CASSQLGGAQNTEAFF
14	.	TRBV5-1	TRBJ2-3	.	TGCGCCAGCAGCGCGGGACAGAGCACAGATACGCAGTATTTT	CASSAGQSTDTQYF
18	.	TRBV27	TRBJ2-7	.	TGTGCCAGCAGTTTAACGGCTAGCGCCCCGGGCTTCATTTACGAGCAGTACTTC	CASSLTASAPGFIYEQYF
13	.	TRBV30	TRBJ1-6	once	TGTGCCTGGGATTTTACAGGTGGATCACCCCTCCACTTT	CAWDFTGGSPLHF
13	.	TRBV30	TRBJ2-5	.	TGTGCCTGGAGGCGGTCAAAAAGGGAGACCCAGTACTTC	CAWRRSKRETQYF
15	.	TRBV4-2	TRBJ1-6	.	TGTGCCAGCAGCCGGGAGCAGCAGTCGGATTCACCCCTCCACTTT	CASSREQQSDSPLHF
12	.	TRBV20-1	TRBJ1-2	.	TGCAGTGCTAGTAGGACAGCCTATGGCTACACCTTC	CSASRTAYGYTF
15	TRBD2	TRBV11-2	TRBJ2-7	.	TGTGCCAGCAGCTTAGTCGGCGGGGGGGCGGGCGAGCAGTACTTC	CASSLVGGGAGEQYF